A single sample is the source of the 20 T cell receptor beta chains below, sequenced in a study of Ad26.COV2.S vaccination and SARS-CoV-2 variants (dated by TCRdb to about 2021). The label giving this sample's time point can be read as: individuals recovered from natural SARS-CoV-2 infection. The receptor library was made with the immunoSEQ multiplex PCR assay. TCRdb limited this immuneACCESS table to in-frame rearrangements with V and J called. A share of clones is missing; checked studies link under half to unresolved V genes, and the rest is unexplained. This sample holds around 140,000 clones; 80% to 90% were observed only once. The top ten hold 5% of the sample. Here the sequenced sample was peripheral blood, taken after recovery from COVID-19. These receptors were taken from a human donor who had recovered from COVID-19.

The chain employs TRBV9 and TRBJ1-2, with a tentative D call TRBD1 (6 bases). Trimming cost V 2 bases and J 2 bases, with 13 bases left between them. The germline V gene encodes CDR1 SGDLS and CDR2 YYNGEE. The CDR3 length is 15 residues. The CDR3 sequence: CASSVGGTINYGYTF. CDR3 nucleotide sequence: TGTGCCAGCAGCGTGGGGGGGACAATCAACTATGGCTACACCTTC.

This chain joins TRBV16 and TRBJ1-1, with TRBD1 identical over 10 bases. The CDR3 is 17 amino acids. Germline V gene lookup returns CDR1 KGHSY and CDR2 FQNENV. V was clipped by 7 bases and J by 1 base; unmatched bases: 12. The CDR3 spells CASKPGTGAIRNTEAFF. DNA for the CDR3: TGTGCCAGCAAGCCAGGGACAGGGGCCATCAGGAACACTGAAGCTTTCTTT.

This chain links TRBV6-5 with TRBJ2-3; 11 bases are shared with TRBD1. The ends lost 2 bases at V and 2 bases at J; junction bases unmatched: 3. CDR3 length: 16 residues. Germline V lookup: CDR1 MNHEY, CDR2 SVGAGI. The CDR3: CASSYGDRGNTDTQYF. In nucleotides, the CDR3 is TGTGCCAGCAGTTACGGGGACAGGGGGAACACAGATACGCAGTATTTT.

This chain connects TRBV9 to TRBJ2-1, with a tentative D call TRBD2 (5 bases). Germline-derived CDR1 and CDR2 are SGDLS and YYNGEE. The CDR3 sequence is 15 residues long. Deletions cut 1 base from V and 0 bases from J, with 8 bases between. The DNA for the CDR3 is TGTGCCAGCAGCGTACGGGGATCCTCCTACAATGAGCAGTTCTTC. Amino acid sequence: CASSVRGSSYNEQFF.

The J gene is TRBJ1-3, the V gene TRBV6-2 or TRBV6-3; 7 bases agree with TRBD1. Per the germline V gene, CDR1 is MNHEY and CDR2 is SVGEGT. The CDR3 spans 16 residues. With V trimmed by 5 bases and J by 1 base, 8 bases remained unmatched. In DNA, the CDR3 is TGTGCCAGCAGTGCTCACAGGGGCCCTTCTGGAAACACCATATATTTT. Amino acid sequence: CASSAHRGPSGNTIYF.

The rearrangement links TRBV28 to TRBJ2-3, with 8 positions matching TRBD2. This CDR3 has 14 amino acids. Germline values: CDR1 MDHEN, CDR2 SYDVKM. The J segment lost 2 bases and the V segment lost 8 bases, leaving 6 bases of the junction unmatched. CDR3 coding DNA: TGTGCCAGCGGGAGCGGGGGTCCCACAGATACGCAGTATTTT. Its translation is CASGSGGPTDTQYF.

This clone came up once. The chain has TRBV21-1 and TRBJ1-5; the listed D gene, TRBD1, was not tested against the DNA. TRBV21-1 is described as a pseudogene. The length of the CDR3 is 15 residues. This CDR3 reads CASRMGTGGNQPQHF. The CDR3, as DNA: TGTGCCAGCAGAATGGGGACAGGGGGCAATCAGCCCCAGCATTTT.

The chain employs TRBV11-2 and TRBJ1-2; 7 nucleotides match TRBD1. Germline-derived CDR1 and CDR2 are SGHAT and FQNNGV. V shed 4 bases and J 5 bases; nucleotides not matched to a gene: 13. The CDR3 totals 16 residues. The CDR3 DNA sequence: TGTGCCAGCAGCTCTACACGACAGGGTCGGCAATATGGCTACACCTTC. Translated, it gives CASSSTRQGRQYGYTF.

This chain joins TRBV3-1 (or the pseudogene TRBV3-2) and TRBJ2-5; a weak D match, TRBD2 (6 bases). Germline CDR1 is LGHDT and CDR2 is YNNKEL (reference sequence). The CDR3 runs to 13 residues. V shed 1 base and J shed 5 bases, with 8 bases lying between them. The CDR3 loop is CASSQAGEETQYF. CDR3 DNA: TGTGCCAGCAGCCAAGCGGGGGAGGAGACCCAGTACTTC.

This clone was counted once. The chain is built from TRBV6-5 and TRBJ2-7; D gene unclear. Germline loops: CDR1 MNHEY, CDR2 SVGAGI. V was shortened by 3 bases and J by 2 bases, with 17 bases between the two germline ends. The CDR3 spans 16 residues. In DNA, the CDR3 is TGTGCCAGCAGTTATAGCTCTGGACCGGAAGCCTACGAGCAGTACTTC. This encodes CASSYSSGPEAYEQYF.

The V and J genes are TRBV13 and TRBJ2-6, with unresolved D. This CDR3 is 17 amino acids long. Trimming stripped 0 bases from V and 0 bases from J, with 9 bases between. The germline V gene has CDR1 PRHDT and CDR2 FYEKMQ (reference sequence). CDR3 protein: CASSLGPGSSGANVLTF. The CDR3 DNA reads TGTGCCAGCAGCTTAGGTCCAGGATCCTCTGGGGCCAACGTCCTGACTTTC.

V and J are TRBV28 and TRBJ2-7; 8 bases align to TRBD2. Germline V gene lookup returns CDR1 MDHEN and CDR2 SYDVKM. The CDR3 is 14 residues long. V shed 6 bases, J shed 6 bases, and the junction held 10 bases outside the gene matches. CDR3: CASRAGEDSGEQYF. CDR3 coding DNA: TGTGCCAGCAGAGCGGGGGAGGACAGTGGCGAGCAGTACTTC.

This chain links TRBV28 with TRBJ1-6; 7 nucleotides align to TRBD1. This CDR3 has 14 amino acids. CDR1 and CDR2 (germline): MDHEN, SYDVKM. Germline trimming cut 6 bases from V and 7 bases from J; bases unmatched to any gene: 6. The CDR3 DNA reads TGTGCCAGCAGCACGGGACAGTTGAATTCACCCCTCCACTTT. Translating it yields CASSTGQLNSPLHF.

In this sample, this clone turned up a few times. V and J are TRBV7-9 and TRBJ1-1; D uncertain. The ends were cut back, 5 bases at V and 3 bases at J, with 13 bases in the middle. The CDR3 consists of 14 residues. CDR1 SEHNR and CDR2 FQNEAQ come from the germline V gene (reference sequence). The CDR3 bases are TGTGCCAGCAGCCCCCCCGGGCTACACACTGAAGCTTTCTTT. It specifies CASSPPGLHTEAFF.

This clone showed up just once. The V call is TRBV6-1, the J call TRBJ1-5; D unclear. CDR1 and CDR2 (germline): MNHNS, SASEGT. There are 13 residues in the CDR3. V gave up 2 bases and J gave up 3 bases, with 5 bases separating them. The DNA of the CDR3 is TGTGCCAGCAGTGAATCGTACAATCAGCCCCAGCATTTT. Amino acid sequence: CASSESYNQPQHF.

V usage is TRBV6-5 and J usage is TRBJ2-1; either TRBD1 or TRBD2 may fit D (5 bases each). Germline lookup yields CDR1 MNHEY and CDR2 SVGAGI. The V gene lost 8 bases and the J gene lost 5 bases, with 7 bases spanning the gap. The CDR3 consists of 11 residues. The CDR3 nucleotides read TGTGCCAGCGGGGGTGACAATGAGCAGTTCTTC. It encodes CASGGDNEQFF.

The chain links TRBV28 to TRBJ1-2; D may be TRBD1 (6 bases). Germline lookup yields CDR1 MDHEN and CDR2 SYDVKM. CDR3 length: 13 residues. Between the trimmed V and J ends, which lost 8 bases and 2 bases, there was a span of 12 bases. The CDR3 coding sequence is TGTGCCAGCCGCGGTGACAGGAACTATGGCTACACCTTC. Translating it yields CASRGDRNYGYTF.

The chain is built from TRBV4-3 and TRBJ2-7; D gene uncertain. Germline V gene lookup returns CDR1 LGHNA and CDR2 YSLEER. V lost 5 bases, J lost 0 bases, and 17 bases lay in between. The CDR3 loop spans 16 amino acids. In DNA form, the CDR3 reads TGCGCCAGCAGCGACTGGGGTGGCGGTAGCTCCTACGAGCAGTACTTC. It codes for CASSDWGGGSSYEQYF.

The V call is TRBV19, the J call TRBJ1-5; no clear D gene. CDR1 and CDR2 (germline): LNHDA, SQIVND (reference sequence). Trimming pared 2 bases from V and 11 bases from J, leaving 16 bases between. The CDR3 is 14 amino acids. CDR3 nucleotides: TGTGCCAGTAGTATATTCCCCGGACCGCTGGCCCAGCATTTT. Protein: CASSIFPGPLAQHF.

This sequence joins TRBV28 and TRBJ1-3; D possibly corresponds to TRBD1 (5 bases). The CDR3 is 17 amino acids. Germline V CDR1 and CDR2: MDHEN, SYDVKM. V shed 4 bases and J shed 0 bases, with 16 bases lying between them. DNA of the CDR3: TGTGCCAGCAGTTCAACGGGGACTCCGAGCTCTGGAAACACCATATATTTT. This sequence encodes CASSSTGTPSSGNTIYF.